The clone carrying this T cell receptor (beta chain) was counted many times. The target antigen is unknown. RNA transcripts yielded amplified TCR beta CDR3 regions. Initially, a first-round RT-PCR of the TCR CDR3 employed the HTBI primer set. TCRdb fed the multiplex PCR reads into MiXCR, producing one record per CDR3 protein. The table shows 380,000 or so distinct CDR3 sequences, with approximately 19% occurring only once. This sample is drawn from a study of T cells in Graves' hyperthyroidism and ophthalmopathy. Points from the study as a whole: With a median lead of roughly 6.2 months before onset, the model predicted ophthalmopathy. Ophthalmopathy was distinguished from stable hyperthyroidism by 13 V-J signatures.

CDR3 length: 15 amino acids. Germline V lookup: CDR1 LNHDA, CDR2 SQIVND (reference sequence). Trimming shortened V by 7 bases and J by 7 bases, and 22 bases separated the two germline ends. Calling Graves' hyperthyroidism stable meant ophthalmopathy did not progress within 18 months. Uncontrolled infection, other autoimmune disease, pregnancy or lactation disqualified patients from enrolment. The sample taken for sequencing was blood. The gene calls are TRBV19 and TRBJ2-5; a weak D match, TRBD2 (6 bases). This receptor was obtained from a woman aged 18-29 years with Graves' hyperthyroidism. The CDR3 sequence is CASTYEGTGRGTQYF. CDR3 coding DNA: TGTGCCAGTACCTACGAGGGGACTGGTCGGGGGACCCAGTACTTC.